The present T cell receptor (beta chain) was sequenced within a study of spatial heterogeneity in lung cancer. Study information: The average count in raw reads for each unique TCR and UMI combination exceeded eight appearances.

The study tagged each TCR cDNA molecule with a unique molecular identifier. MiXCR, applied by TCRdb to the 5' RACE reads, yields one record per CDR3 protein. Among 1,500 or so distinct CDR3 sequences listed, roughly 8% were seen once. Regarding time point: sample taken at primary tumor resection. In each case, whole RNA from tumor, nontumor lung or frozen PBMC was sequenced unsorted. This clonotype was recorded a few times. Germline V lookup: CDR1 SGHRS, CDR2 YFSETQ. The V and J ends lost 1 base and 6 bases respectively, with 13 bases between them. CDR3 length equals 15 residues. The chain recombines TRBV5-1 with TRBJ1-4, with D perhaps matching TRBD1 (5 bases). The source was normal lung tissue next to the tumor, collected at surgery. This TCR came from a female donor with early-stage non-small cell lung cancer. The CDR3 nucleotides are TGCGCCAGCAGCTTGTACGGGGGGGAAGATGAAAAACTGTTTTTT. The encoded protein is CASSLYGGEDEKLFF.